A selection of T cell receptor beta chains follows, all from one sample in a study of cytomegalovirus exposure and HLA in healthy donors. Repertoires were generated with immunoSEQ multiplex PCR, while TCRdb's copy carries only in-frame clones and drops some. The table has 140,000 or so clones, roughly 74% seen once. The sequenced sample was PBMCs. These TCRs come from a woman in her late teens or twenties in good health and CMV-seropositive. The CDR3 runs from the conserved cysteine through the conserved F or W. The D gene is left open where the match is weak. A clone size is listed for some rows: how often the clone was seen (once, few, many), or a class if it is expanded.

clone_size	j_call	v_call	d_call	cdr3_nt	cdr3_aa
.	TRBJ1-4	TRBV7-9	TRBD1	TGTGCCAGCAGCTTTGGACAGGGGGCAGGAGAAAAACTGTTTTTT	CASSFGQGAGEKLFF
.	TRBJ2-7	TRBV28	.	TGTGCCAGCAGTATAACAGGGTATGAGCAGTACTTC	CASSITGYEQYF
.	TRBJ1-5	TRBV27	TRBD1	TGTGCCAGCAGTGCAACCCCGGGACAGGGTCCGGCATATAGCAATCAGCCCCAGCATTTT	CASSATPGQGPAYSNQPQHF
.	TRBJ1-2	TRBV6-5	TRBD1	TGTGCCAGCAGCCTTGACAGGGTTCGTGGCTACACCTTC	CASSLDRVRGYTF
.	TRBJ1-4	TRBV4-2	.	TGTGCCAGCAGCCAGGTCAGGACTAATGAAAAACTGTTTTTT	CASSQVRTNEKLFF
.	TRBJ1-3	TRBV6-6	TRBD1	TGTGCCAGCAACCCCGGGACAGCGGGAAACACCATATATTTT	CASNPGTAGNTIYF
.	TRBJ1-6	TRBV11-2	.	TGTGCCAGCAGCTCGACGCAGGGGTATAATTCACCCCTCCACTTT	CASSSTQGYNSPLHF
.	TRBJ1-1	TRBV7-9	.	TGTGCCAGCAGCCGTGCCACCGGGACATCGAACACTGAAGCTTTCTTT	CASSRATGTSNTEAFF
.	TRBJ1-1	TRBV29-1	TRBD1	TGCAGCGTGGCCGGGACAGGGGCCATTAGCATGAACACTGAAGCTTTCTTT	CSVAGTGAISMNTEAFF
.	TRBJ1-1	TRBV6-5	.	TGTGCCAGCAACAAAAGGGGTATGAACACTGAAGCTTTCTTT	CASNKRGMNTEAFF
.	TRBJ2-3	TRBV10-2	TRBD2	TGCGCCAGCAGCGGCGGGCTAGCGGCTACAGATACGCAGTATTTT	CASSGGLAATDTQYF
.	TRBJ2-1	TRBV6-5	.	TGTGCCAGCTCGGGGGTAAATGAGCAGTTCTTC	CASSGVNEQFF
.	TRBJ2-1	TRBV5-8	.	TGTGCCAGCAGCTTGGTCATGCTAGATTACAATGAGCAGTTCTTC	CASSLVMLDYNEQFF
.	TRBJ1-4	TRBV2	.	TGTGCCAGCAGTGCGGCGTGGGAGGGTGAAAAACTGTTTTTT	CASSAAWEGEKLFF
few	TRBJ2-7	TRBV6-6	TRBD2	TGTGCCAGCAGTTACTCCCTAGCGGGGAGCTACGAGCAGTACTTC	CASSYSLAGSYEQYF
once	TRBJ1-1	TRBV18	TRBD1	TGTGCCAGCTCACCCACCGGGACAGGGTTTGTGGCTGAAGCTTTCTTT	CASSPTGTGFVAEAFF
few	TRBJ2-6	TRBV7-8	TRBD1	TGTGCCAGCACCAGGACAGGGGGGATCTCTGGGGCCAACGTCCTGACTTTC	CASTRTGGISGANVLTF
.	TRBJ1-4	TRBV28	TRBD1	TGTGCCAGCAGTTTAGCGGACAGGGGAGCAACTAATGAAAAACTGTTTTTT	CASSLADRGATNEKLFF
once	TRBJ2-7	TRBV19	.	TGTGCCAGTAAGGGTCCAGGGGTGAGCGAGCAGTACTTC	CASKGPGVSEQYF
once	TRBJ1-4	TRBV7-9	.	TGTGCCAGCAGCCGATCGACAGACTTGAGAAAACTGTTTTTT	CASSRSTDLRKLFF
.	TRBJ1-2	TRBV5-6	.	TGTGCCAGCAGCCGGCGGGCAGCAGGCTATGGCTACACCTTC	CASSRRAAGYGYTF
.	TRBJ2-7	TRBV11-2	.	TGTGCCAGCAGCTTAGCATTTTCGAGGGGGTCCTACGAGCAGTACTTC	CASSLAFSRGSYEQYF
.	TRBJ1-5	TRBV19	TRBD1	TGTGCCAGTTCGACAGGGGTGTTGAGCAATCAGCCCCAGCATTTT	CASSTGVLSNQPQHF
.	TRBJ1-2	TRBV27	TRBD1	TGTGCCAGCAGTTTATCGACAGGGTCCAACTATGGCTACACCTTC	CASSLSTGSNYGYTF
.	TRBJ2-3	TRBV5-1	.	TGCGCCAGCAGCTTGGTTTTGCGAGGGGGGGGCACAGATACGCAGTATTTT	CASSLVLRGGGTDTQYF
.	TRBJ2-5	TRBV30	.	TGTGCCTGGAGCGCCCCCCTAAGAGGTAGCGCCGAAGAGACCCAGTACTTC	CAWSAPLRGSAEETQYF
.	TRBJ2-3	TRBV7-9	TRBD2	TGTGCCAGCAGCTTATGGGGGCTAGCGGGGGGGCCGGGCACAGATACGCAGTATTTT	CASSLWGLAGGPGTDTQYF
few	TRBJ1-2	TRBV11-2	TRBD1	TGTGCCAGCAGCTTAAGACTAGGACAGGGCGGAAACTATGGCTACACCTTC	CASSLRLGQGGNYGYTF
.	TRBJ2-7	TRBV5-4	.	TGTGCCAGCAGCTTGGCCAGACAGGACGAGCAGTACTTC	CASSLARQDEQYF
few	TRBJ2-7	TRBV5-5	TRBD1	TGTGCCAGCAGCTCAACAGGGGGCAGGTTCTCCTACGAGCAGTACTTC	CASSSTGGRFSYEQYF
.	TRBJ2-3	TRBV2	.	TGTGCCAGCAGTGAAGGACTGATTACAGATACGCAGTATTTT	CASSEGLITDTQYF
.	TRBJ2-3	TRBV15	TRBD2	TGTGCCACCAGCAGAGTAATAGCGGGGGGCTCAGATACGCAGTATTTT	CATSRVIAGGSDTQYF
.	TRBJ1-1	TRBV6-5	.	TGTGCCAGCAGTTACTCGAGCAGGGTCCCTAACACTGAAGCTTTCTTT	CASSYSSRVPNTEAFF
.	TRBJ2-5	TRBV6-1	TRBD2	TGTGCCAGCAGCCTCCGCGGCGGGGGGGGAGAGACCCAGTACTTC	CASSLRGGGGETQYF
.	TRBJ1-2	TRBV11-1	.	TGTGCCAGCAGCTCCATAGGGGGAAGGAGGATCTATGTCTACACCTTC	CASSSIGGRRIYVYTF
once	TRBJ1-2	TRBV2	TRBD1	TGTGCCAGCGGGACAGGGAATGGCTACACCTTC	CASGTGNGYTF
.	TRBJ1-2	TRBV28	TRBD1	TGTGCCATCTGGGATACAGGGGATTTGAGCGGCTACACCTTC	CAIWDTGDLSGYTF
.	TRBJ2-4	TRBV9	.	TGTGCCAGCAGCGTAGAAGTGGGCGGGGACATTCAGTACTTC	CASSVEVGGDIQYF
.	TRBJ2-3	TRBV9	TRBD1	TGTGCCAGCAGCGTTAGCAGGGGGCGCACAGATACGCAGTATTTT	CASSVSRGRTDTQYF
.	TRBJ1-5	TRBV28	TRBD1	TGTGCCAGCAGTTTAACGCAGGGGGACAATCAGCCCCAGCATTTT	CASSLTQGDNQPQHF
.	TRBJ2-2	TRBV27	.	TGTGCCAGCAGTTTAGGAGCCACCGGGGAGCTGTTTTTT	CASSLGATGELFF